The 28 T cell receptor beta chains in this list originate from one sample, sequenced in a study of response to subunit inactivated influenza vaccine. TCRdb reanalysed the RT-PCR reads using MiXCR and keeps one entry per CDR3 protein. The table has about 160,000 distinct CDR3 sequences, approximately 10% seen once. Sample: non-naive T cells sorted from PBMCs, taken 45 days after vaccination. These TCRs come from a man between 50 and 59 years old who received an inactivated influenza vaccine.

Many counts were recorded for this clonotype. The chain has TRBV7-9 and TRBJ1-4, with TRBD1 identical over 7 bases. V shed 5 bases and J 6 bases; nucleotides not matched to a gene: 6. The CDR3 is 14 amino acids. Germline lookup yields CDR1 SEHNR and CDR2 FQNEAQ (reference sequence). CDR3 sequence (DNA): TGTGCCAGCAGCCCCCGGGACAGCTATGAAAAACTGTTTTTT. Its translation: CASSPRDSYEKLFF.

The table lists this clonotype with a few counts. The gene calls are TRBV6-1 and TRBJ1-1; the match to TRBD1 covers 8 bases. The germline V gene has CDR1 MNHNS and CDR2 SASEGT. The CDR3 loop spans 13 amino acids. The ends lost 4 bases at V and 8 bases at J; junction bases unmatched: 6. CDR3 loop: CASSGTGMSEAFF. Written as DNA, the CDR3 is TGTGCCAGCAGTGGGACAGGGATGTCCGAAGCTTTCTTT.

This clonotype was seen a handful of times. The rearrangement uses TRBV24-1 and TRBJ2-1; D assignment may be TRBD1 or TRBD2 (5 bases each). The CDR3 consists of 13 residues. Germline CDR1 reads KGHDR; CDR2 reads SFDVKD. Trimming cost V 5 bases and J 8 bases, with 12 bases left between them. CDR3 bases: TGTGCCACCAGTGTCCCCCGGGGCGATGAGCAGTTCTTC. Its translation is CATSVPRGDEQFF.

The chain uses TRBV10-3 and TRBJ1-1, with D hard to call. Germline CDR1 is ENHRY and CDR2 is SYGVKD. CDR3 length equals 14 residues. The V and J ends lost 3 bases and 2 bases respectively, with 10 bases between them. The CDR3 spells CAISEGQTNTEAFF. The DNA of the CDR3 is TGTGCCATCAGTGAAGGGCAGACAAACACTGAAGCTTTCTTT.

This clonotype was detected ten times or more. The V call is TRBV7-3, the J call TRBJ1-6, with 8 bases matching TRBD1. CDR3 length equals 13 residues. V was clipped by 5 bases and J by 14 bases; unmatched bases: 8. CDR1 SGHTA and CDR2 FQGTGA come from the germline V gene. CDR3 region: CASSVDRVGALHF. The CDR3 region has the DNA TGTGCCAGCAGCGTGGACAGGGTTGGGGCCCTCCACTTT.

This clonotype was seen a handful of times. The chain has TRBV7-6 and TRBJ2-5; the D is unclear. Germline CDR1 SGHVS, CDR2 FNYEAQ. With 8 bases removed from V and 5 bases from J, the gap between germline ends came to 15 bases. There are 13 residues in the CDR3. DNA for the CDR3: TGTGCCAGCTGTCCCGTAAGAACGGAGACCCAGTACTTC. It specifies CASCPVRTETQYF.

This chain uses TRBV20-1 with TRBJ2-3; TRBD2 might be the D (6 bases). Germline CDR1 is DFQATT and CDR2 is SNEGSKA (reference sequence). The CDR3 contains 14 residues. V dropped 6 bases and J dropped 3 bases, with 16 bases sitting between them. This chain's CDR3 is CSAPGWSGTDTQYF. The CDR3 region has the DNA TGCAGTGCCCCCGGCTGGAGCGGGACAGATACGCAGTATTTT.

This clonotype was found many times. V is TRBV7-9 and J is TRBJ1-5; possible D gene TRBD1, 5 bases. Germline loops: CDR1 SEHNR, CDR2 FQNEAQ (reference sequence). V was cut by 1 base and J by 7 bases, with 11 bases left in between. This CDR3 is built from 14 residues. CDR3 residues: CASSLDGGPQPQHF. CDR3 DNA: TGTGCCAGCAGCTTAGATGGGGGTCCGCAGCCCCAGCATTTT.

This clonotype was counted a few times. This chain joins TRBV5-1 and TRBJ2-1, with 7 bases that match TRBD2. Germline assignment: CDR1 SGHRS and CDR2 YFSETQ. J was trimmed by 4 bases and V by 3 bases; bases with no gene match: 7. The length of the CDR3 is 15 residues. The CDR3 nucleotides are TGCGCCAGCAGCTCCAGACTAGCTTCATACAATGAGCAGTTCTTC. Its protein product is CASSSRLASYNEQFF.

This clonotype was seen a handful of times. This chain links TRBV5-1 with TRBJ1-4, with D perhaps TRBD1 (5 bases). This CDR3 is 14 amino acids long. CDR1 and CDR2 (germline): SGHRS, YFSETQ. Trimming cost V 1 base and J 8 bases, with 12 bases left between them. CDR3: CASSLSGRGEKLFF. In DNA, the CDR3 is TGCGCCAGCAGCTTGTCGGGTAGGGGAGAAAAACTGTTTTTT.

This clonotype has a handful of counts. This chain uses TRBV11-2 with TRBJ2-1; 8 bases line up with TRBD2. V shed 5 bases, J shed 8 bases, and the junction held 5 bases outside the gene matches. The CDR3 is 13 residues long. Per the germline V gene, CDR1 is SGHAT and CDR2 is FQNNGV. In DNA, the CDR3 is TGTGCCAGCAGCCCAGAAGCGGGGGATGAGCAGTTCTTC. Translating gives CASSPEAGDEQFF. Using reference TRBV11-2 and TRBJ2-1 for the parts outside the CDR3, the full variable domain is EAGVAQSPRYKIIEKRQSVAFWCNPISGHATLYWYQQILGQGPKLLIQFQNNGVVDDSQLPKDRFSAERLKGVDSTLKIQPAKLEDSAVYLCASSPEAGDEQFFGPGTRLTVL.

The chain is built from TRBV3-1 and TRBJ2-7, with 7 positions matching TRBD1. The CDR3 is 15 amino acids. The V and J ends lost 1 base and 4 bases, in that order; junction bases with no gene match: 7. CDR1 LGHDT and CDR2 YNNKEL come from the germline V gene (reference sequence). CDR3 amino acids: CASSQGQGLRYEQYF. In DNA form, the CDR3 reads TGTGCCAGCAGCCAAGGACAGGGATTACGGTACGAGCAGTACTTC.

CDR3 region: CASSARTVGGTDTQYF. The DNA of the CDR3 is TGTGCCAGCAGCGCCAGGACAGTTGGAGGGACAGATACGCAGTATTTT. The rearrangement joins TRBV3-1 to TRBJ2-3; either TRBD1 or TRBD2 may supply D (6 bases each). The V gene lost 5 bases and the J gene lost 3 bases, with 18 bases spanning the gap. This CDR3 region has 16 residues. Per the germline V gene, CDR1 is LGHDT and CDR2 is YNNKEL (reference sequence).

This clonotype was found many times. The rearrangement uses TRBV12-3 or TRBV12-4 and TRBJ2-1; a weak D match, TRBD2 (6 bases). The ends were cut back, 3 bases at V and 9 bases at J, with 12 bases in the middle. The CDR3 is 13 residues long. The CDR3 region is CASSLGGNGEQFF. DNA for the CDR3: TGTGCCAGCAGTTTGGGCGGGAACGGTGAGCAGTTCTTC.

The chain carries TRBV6-5 and TRBJ2-3; D remains unclear. This CDR3 region has 14 residues. CDR1 is MNHEY, CDR2 SVGAGI, per germline. V was cut by 2 bases and J by 1 base, with 7 bases left in between. The CDR3 is CASSYGSRTDTQYF. The CDR3 DNA is TGTGCCAGCAGTTACGGGTCCCGCACAGATACGCAGTATTTT.

This clonotype was seen repeatedly, ten times or more. The CDR3 reads CASSLVLQTEAFF. CDR3 nucleotides: TGTGCCAGCAGCTTAGTTCTTCAAACTGAAGCTTTCTTT. V is TRBV7-8 and J is TRBJ1-1; no clear D. Germline loops: CDR1 SGHVS, CDR2 FQNEAQ. CDR3 size: 13 residues. Trimming removed 1 base from V and 5 bases from J, with 8 bases in between.

The chain employs TRBV6-5 and TRBJ2-7; D is undetermined. The V gene's germline CDR1 is MNHEY and CDR2 SVGAGI. The V end lost 3 bases, the J end lost 1 base, and 13 bases lay between the germline ends. The CDR3 has 15 residues. CDR3 amino acids: CASSYRAQPSYEQYF. CDR3 sequence (DNA): TGTGCCAGCAGTTATCGGGCTCAACCGTCCTACGAGCAGTACTTC.

This clonotype was seen only a few times. This rearrangement joins TRBV30 to TRBJ2-7, with 7 bases identical to TRBD2. V shed 0 bases, J shed 5 bases, and the junction held 7 bases outside the gene matches. Germline assignment: CDR1 GTSNPN and CDR2 SVGIG (reference sequence). There are 14 residues in the CDR3. In DNA, the CDR3 is TGTGCCTGGAGTGTGACGGGAGGTTTGGACGAGCAGTACTTC. Encoded protein: CAWSVTGGLDEQYF.

This clonotype has more than one count but fewer than ten. The chain is built from TRBV27 and TRBJ2-7, with D possibly matching TRBD1 (5 bases). The V gene's germline CDR1 is MNHEY and CDR2 SMNVEV (reference sequence). V was pared by 8 bases and J by 3 bases, with 14 bases between. CDR3 length: 13 residues. The CDR3 sequence is CASAAGRIYEQYF. Here the CDR3 DNA reads TGTGCCAGCGCGGCAGGGCGAATCTACGAGCAGTACTTC.

This clonotype showed up just a few times. The CDR3, as DNA: TGTGCCAGCCGCGGGACAGGGGCGACCGGGGAGCTGTTTTTT. This translates into CASRGTGATGELFF. The V gene is TRBV7-9, the J gene TRBJ2-2, with TRBD1 identical over 10 bases. This CDR3 has 14 residues. CDR1 and CDR2 from the germline V gene are SEHNR and FQNEAQ (reference sequence). V shed 8 bases, J shed 5 bases, and the junction held 5 bases outside the gene matches.

This clonotype was detected a few times. The chain carries TRBV5-6 and TRBJ2-7; D assignment may be TRBD1 or TRBD2 (6 bases each). The V and J ends lost 3 bases and 5 bases respectively, with 15 bases between them. This CDR3 contains 14 residues. The germline gives CDR1 SGHDT, CDR2 YYEEEE. CDR3 bases: TGTGCCAGCAGCTCGGGTACCGGGGGCCACGAGCAGTACTTC. It yields the protein CASSSGTGGHEQYF. The variable domain in full, with the rest retrieved from reference TRBV5-6 and TRBJ2-7, is DAGVTQSPTHLIKTRGQQVTLRCSPKSGHDTVSWYQQALGQGPQFIFQYYEEEERQRGNFPDRFSGHQFPNYSSELNVNALLLGDSALYLCASSSGTGGHEQYFGPGTRLTVT.

The table lists this clonotype with a few counts. The chain recombines TRBV27 with TRBJ1-2; weak D call: TRBD1 (5 bases). The CDR3 contains 14 residues. Trimming shortened V by 2 bases and J by 3 bases, and 10 bases separated the two germline ends. Germline V gene lookup returns CDR1 MNHEY and CDR2 SMNVEV (reference sequence). CDR3 protein: CASSLGAKHYGYTF. The CDR3 region has the DNA TGTGCCAGCAGTTTAGGGGCCAAGCACTATGGCTACACCTTC.

The chain has TRBV7-9 and TRBJ1-1; D not resolved. V lost 9 bases and J lost 4, with 12 bases in between. CDR3 length equals 12 residues. Germline CDR1 and CDR2: SEHNR and FQNEAQ (reference sequence). The CDR3 sequence is CASTYWPTEAFF. The CDR3 bases are TGTGCCAGTACCTATTGGCCCACTGAAGCTTTCTTT.

This clonotype was detected a few times. The chain has TRBV29-1 and TRBJ2-3; D is perhaps TRBD2 (6 bases). Deletions cut 0 bases from V and 3 bases from J, with 10 bases between. This CDR3 is 14 amino acids long. In germline, CDR1 is SQVTM, CDR2 ANQGSEA. CDR3 loop: CSVEEAGITDTQYF. The CDR3 bases are TGCAGCGTTGAAGAGGCGGGGATTACAGATACGCAGTATTTT.

The V gene is TRBV6-2 or TRBV6-3, the J gene TRBJ2-3, with TRBD1 matching over 7 bases. This CDR3 region has 18 residues. V shed 0 bases, J shed 3 bases, and the junction held 12 bases outside the gene matches. Germline V CDR1 and CDR2: MNHEY, SVGEGT. CDR3 residues: CASSYSTGKGVETDTQYF. The CDR3 bases are TGTGCCAGCAGTTACTCGACAGGGAAGGGGGTTGAGACAGATACGCAGTATTTT.

This clonotype was counted ten times or more. Because the CDR3's place on the DNA is in doubt, the DNA is left out and the CDR3 is given as listed by TCRdb. The CDR3 reads CSVGQGSGGLYF. This sequence joins TRBV29-1 and TRBJ2-4; the table calls TRBD1, which could not be checked here. The CDR3 extends over 12 residues, inclusive of both ends. Germline V gives CDR1 SQVTM, CDR2 ANQGSEA.

The CDR3 DNA reads TGTGCCTGGAGTGGCCTGGGCAGAGCTTTATACGAGCAGTACTTC. Translating gives CAWSGLGRALYEQYF. V usage is TRBV30 and J usage is TRBJ2-7; D remains unclear. The CDR3 sequence is 15 residues long. Trimming left V 1 base short and J 4 bases short, with 17 bases between. Germline CDR1 is GTSNPN and CDR2 is SVGIG (reference sequence).

This clonotype was counted a few times. This chain uses TRBV20-1 with TRBJ2-7; 8 bases map to TRBD1. Germline CDR1 reads DFQATT; CDR2 reads SNEGSKA (reference sequence). J lost 2 bases, V lost 3 bases, and 15 bases had no gene match. The CDR3 has 17 residues. CDR3 in DNA: TGCAGTGCTAGGAGGGGAGGACAGGGTCGATTAGCCTACGAGCAGTACTTC. Protein product: CSARRGGQGRLAYEQYF.